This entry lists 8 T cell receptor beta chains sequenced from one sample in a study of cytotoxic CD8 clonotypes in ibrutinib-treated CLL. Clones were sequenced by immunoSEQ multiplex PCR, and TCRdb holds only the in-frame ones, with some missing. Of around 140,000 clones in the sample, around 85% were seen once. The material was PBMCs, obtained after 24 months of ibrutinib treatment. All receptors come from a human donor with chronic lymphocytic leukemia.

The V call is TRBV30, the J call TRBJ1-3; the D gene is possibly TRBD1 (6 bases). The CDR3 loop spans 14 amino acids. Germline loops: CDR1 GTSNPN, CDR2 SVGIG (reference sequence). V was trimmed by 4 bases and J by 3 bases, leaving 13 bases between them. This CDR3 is CAWKSQGSGNTIYF. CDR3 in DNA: TGTGCCTGGAAGTCTCAGGGGAGTGGAAACACCATATATTTT. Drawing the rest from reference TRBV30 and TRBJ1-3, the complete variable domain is SQTIHQWPATLVQPVGSPLSLECTVEGTSNPNLYWYRQAAGRGLQLLFYSVGIGQISSEVPQNLSASRPQDRQFILSSKKLLLSDSGFYLCAWKSQGSGNTIYFGEGSWLTVV.

The CDR3 coding sequence is TGTGCCAGCAGTTCGGATAACTATGGCTACACCTTC. Residues: CASSSDNYGYTF. The V and J genes are TRBV28 and TRBJ1-2, with D unresolved. There are 12 residues in the CDR3. The V end lost 4 bases, the J end lost 1 base, and 4 bases lay between the germline ends. Germline V gene data show CDR1 as MDHEN and CDR2 as SYDVKM.

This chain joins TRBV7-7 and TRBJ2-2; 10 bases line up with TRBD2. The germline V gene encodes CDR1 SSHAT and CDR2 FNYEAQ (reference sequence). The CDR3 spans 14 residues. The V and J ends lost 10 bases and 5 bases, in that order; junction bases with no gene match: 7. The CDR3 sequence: CATRGLAETGELFF. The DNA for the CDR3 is TGTGCCACCCGCGGACTAGCGGAAACCGGGGAGCTGTTTTTT.

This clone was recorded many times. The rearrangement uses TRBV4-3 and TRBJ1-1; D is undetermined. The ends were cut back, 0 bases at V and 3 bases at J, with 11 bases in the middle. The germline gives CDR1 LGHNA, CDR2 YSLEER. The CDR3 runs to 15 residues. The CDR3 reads CASSQDVFGDTEAFF. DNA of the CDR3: TGCGCCAGCAGCCAAGACGTGTTTGGGGACACTGAAGCTTTCTTT.

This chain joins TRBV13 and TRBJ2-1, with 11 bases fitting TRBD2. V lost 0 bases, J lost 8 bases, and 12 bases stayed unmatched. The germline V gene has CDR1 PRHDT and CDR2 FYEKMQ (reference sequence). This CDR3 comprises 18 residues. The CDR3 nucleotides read TGTGCCAGCAGCTTAGGCCGGATTATAGCGGGGGGGTTGGATGAGCAGTTCTTC. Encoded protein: CASSLGRIIAGGLDEQFF.

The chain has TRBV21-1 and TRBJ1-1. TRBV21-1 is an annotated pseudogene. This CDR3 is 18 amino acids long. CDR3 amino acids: CASSKVTLQGPPGTEAFF. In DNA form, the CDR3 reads TGTGCCAGCAGCAAGGTCACCCTCCAAGGCCCCCCGGGCACTGAAGCTTTCTTT.

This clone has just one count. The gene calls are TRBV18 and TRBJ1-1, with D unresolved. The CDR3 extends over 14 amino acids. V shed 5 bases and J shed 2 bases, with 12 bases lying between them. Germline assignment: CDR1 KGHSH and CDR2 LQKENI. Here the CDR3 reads CASSGAVRNTEAFF. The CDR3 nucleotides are TGTGCCAGCTCAGGCGCGGTTAGAAACACTGAAGCTTTCTTT.

CDR3 nucleotide sequence: TGCGCCAGCAGCCCACTACCGGGACAGGGGGCGGATTACGAGCAGTACTTC. Amino acids: CASSPLPGQGADYEQYF. The chain joins TRBV5-1 to TRBJ2-7; 12 positions match TRBD1. Trimming removed 4 bases from V and 4 bases from J; junction bases left unmatched: 12. CDR1 SGHRS and CDR2 YFSETQ come from the germline V gene. The CDR3 runs 17 residues.